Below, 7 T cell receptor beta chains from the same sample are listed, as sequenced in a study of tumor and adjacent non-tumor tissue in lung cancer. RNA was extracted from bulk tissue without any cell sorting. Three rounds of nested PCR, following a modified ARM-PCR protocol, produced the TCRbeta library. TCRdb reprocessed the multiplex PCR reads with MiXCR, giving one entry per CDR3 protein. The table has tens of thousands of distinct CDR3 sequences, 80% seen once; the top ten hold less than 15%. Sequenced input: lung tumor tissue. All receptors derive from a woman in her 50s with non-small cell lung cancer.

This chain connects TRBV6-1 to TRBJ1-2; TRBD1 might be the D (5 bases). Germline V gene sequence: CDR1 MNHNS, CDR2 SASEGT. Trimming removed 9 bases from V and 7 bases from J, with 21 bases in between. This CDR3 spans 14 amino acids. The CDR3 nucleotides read TGTGCCAGTAGCATATGGGGGGACTCCGGTGGCTACACCTTC. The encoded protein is CASSIWGDSGGYTF.

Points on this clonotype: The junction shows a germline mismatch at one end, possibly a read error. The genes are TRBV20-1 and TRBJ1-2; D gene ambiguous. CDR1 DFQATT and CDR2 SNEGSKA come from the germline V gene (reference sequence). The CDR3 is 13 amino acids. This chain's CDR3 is CSARVQANYGYAF. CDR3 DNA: TGCAGTGCTAGAGTTCAAGCCAACTATGGCTACGCCTTC.

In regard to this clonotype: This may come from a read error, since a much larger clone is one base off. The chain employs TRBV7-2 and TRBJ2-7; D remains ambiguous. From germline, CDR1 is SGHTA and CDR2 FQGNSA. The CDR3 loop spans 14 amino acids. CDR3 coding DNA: TGTGCCAGCACCTCCTATGGGCTTACCTACCAGCAGTACTTC. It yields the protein CASTSYGLTYQQYF. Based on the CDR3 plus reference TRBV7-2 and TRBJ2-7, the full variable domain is GAGVSQSPSNKVTEKGKDVELRCDPISGHTALYWYRQSLGQGLEFLIYFQGNSAPDKSGLPSDRFSAERTGGSVSTLTIQRTQQEDSAVYLCASTSYGLTYQQYFGPGTRLTVT.

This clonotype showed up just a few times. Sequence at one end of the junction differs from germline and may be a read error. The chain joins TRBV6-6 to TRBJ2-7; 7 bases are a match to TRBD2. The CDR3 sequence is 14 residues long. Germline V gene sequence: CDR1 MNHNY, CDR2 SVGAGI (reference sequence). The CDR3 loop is CASRLTPGGYEQCF. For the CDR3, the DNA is TGTGCCAGCAGATTGACCCCGGGAGGCTACGAACAGTGCTTC.

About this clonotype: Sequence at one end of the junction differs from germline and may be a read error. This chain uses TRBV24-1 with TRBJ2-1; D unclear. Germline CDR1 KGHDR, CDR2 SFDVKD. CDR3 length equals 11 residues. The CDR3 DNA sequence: TGTACCACCTCGGGTAACAATGAGCCATTCTTC. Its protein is CTTSGNNEPFF.

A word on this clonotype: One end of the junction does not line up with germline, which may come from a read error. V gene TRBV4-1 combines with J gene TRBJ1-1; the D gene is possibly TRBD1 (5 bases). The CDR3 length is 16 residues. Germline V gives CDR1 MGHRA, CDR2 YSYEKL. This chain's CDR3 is CASSQDLYRWNSEPFF. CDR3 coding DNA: TGCGCCAGCAGCCAAGATTTGTACAGGTGGAACTCTGAACCTTTCTTT.

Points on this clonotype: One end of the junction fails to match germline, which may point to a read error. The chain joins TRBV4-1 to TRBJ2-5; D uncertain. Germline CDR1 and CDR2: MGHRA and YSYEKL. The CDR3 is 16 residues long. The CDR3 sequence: CASRQAKRNSRETQYF. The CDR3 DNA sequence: TGCGCCAGCAGACAAGCCAAGAGGAACAGCCGAGAGACCCAGTACTTC.